Below are 32 T cell receptor beta chains sequenced from a single sample in a study of blood T cells in healthy people across ages. Using a J-beta primer mix together with a sample-barcoded 5' primer, a second PCR was run for roughly 6 to 12 cycles. MiXCR, run by TCRdb on the 5' RACE reads, gives a single entry per CDR3 protein. This sample has 1.5 million or so distinct CDR3 sequences, with about 43% found just once. Sequenced input: blood. Receptor source: a woman between 18 and 29 years old in good health.

The sample holds a few counts of this clonotype. V and J are TRBV6-5 and TRBJ1-2; TRBD1 might be the D (5 bases). This CDR3 contains 14 residues. Between the trimmed V and J ends, which lost 2 bases and 7 bases, there was a span of 14 bases. In germline, CDR1 is MNHEY, CDR2 SVGAGI. CDR3 sequence: CASSYDQGTFGYTF. CDR3 DNA sequence: TGTGCCAGCAGTTACGACCAGGGCACATTTGGCTACACCTTC.

The chain links TRBV14 to TRBJ1-5; no firm D call. This CDR3 is built from 24 residues. Trimming stripped 0 bases from V and 0 bases from J, with 33 bases between. Looked up from germline, CDR1 is SGHDN and CDR2 is FVKESK. The DNA of the CDR3 is TGTGCCAGCAGCCAAGAAAGTCCGGCGACACTAGGTATTGAGAGACGGTATAGCAATCAGCCCCAGCATTTT. It is translated as CASSQESPATLGIERRYSNQPQHF.

This clonotype was seen a few times. The rearrangement uses TRBV24-1 and TRBJ2-7; 15 nucleotides align to TRBD2. After removal of 3 bases from V and 7 bases from J, the junction contained 15 bases not matched to a gene. The CDR3 is 19 amino acids. Germline CDR1 reads KGHDR; CDR2 reads SFDVKD. The DNA of the CDR3 is TGTGCCACCAGTGATCCGGGACTAGCGGGAGGAAAAACTCTCCGGGAGCAGTACTTC. Residues: CATSDPGLAGGKTLREQYF.

This chain links TRBV20-1 with TRBJ2-3, with D tentatively TRBD2 (6 bases). The germline gives CDR1 DFQATT, CDR2 SNEGSKA (reference sequence). The V gene lost 4 bases and the J gene lost 5 bases, with 13 bases spanning the gap. The CDR3 runs 13 residues. The CDR3 DNA sequence: TGCAGTGCTATCGGACGGGGGATAGATACGCAGTATTTT. Protein product: CSAIGRGIDTQYF.

The rearrangement joins TRBV6-5 to TRBJ1-5; 7 bases align to TRBD1. With 6 bases clipped from V and 8 bases from J, the junction kept 7 bases outside the gene matches. Germline V lookup: CDR1 MNHEY, CDR2 SVGAGI. This CDR3 is 13 amino acids long. The CDR3 nucleotides are TGTGCCAGCAGCCGCGGGACAGATAAGCCCCAGCATTTT. This encodes CASSRGTDKPQHF.

The rearrangement joins TRBV10-3 to TRBJ1-2; possibly TRBD1 for D (5 bases). CDR1 and CDR2 from the germline V gene are ENHRY and SYGVKD. Trimming left V 4 bases short and J 1 base short, with 13 bases between. The CDR3 spans 15 residues. CDR3 bases: TGTGCCATCAGTGGCGCGGGACTCCTTAACTATGGCTACACCTTC. Its protein is CAISGAGLLNYGYTF.

The chain is built from TRBV6-1 and TRBJ2-4, with TRBD1 identical over 10 bases. There are 16 residues in the CDR3. From germline, CDR1 is MNHNS and CDR2 SASEGT. The ends lost 4 bases at V and 8 bases at J; junction bases unmatched: 11. The CDR3 sequence is CASSARDRGTADIQYF. For the CDR3, the DNA is TGTGCCAGCAGTGCCAGGGACAGGGGAACGGCGGACATTCAGTACTTC.

The table lists this clonotype with a few counts. The chain carries TRBV5-1 and TRBJ2-3; 9 bases line up with TRBD2. The V segment lost 3 bases and the J segment 7 bases; nucleotides outside the gene matches: 9. CDR1 is SGHRS and CDR2 is YFSETQ in the germline V gene. The CDR3 spans 15 residues. The DNA of the CDR3 is TGCGCCAGCAGCTCCCAGGCGGGGGGGTTAAATACGCAGTATTTT. Translating it yields CASSSQAGGLNTQYF.

CDR3 sequence (DNA): TGTGCCAGCAGCTGGGGGACTAAAGCGCACAATGAGCAGTTCTTC. This gives the protein CASSWGTKAHNEQFF. The chain has TRBV7-2 and TRBJ2-1, with 7 bases lining up with TRBD2. Germline V gives CDR1 SGHTA, CDR2 FQGNSA. The CDR3 length is 15 residues. The trim removed 4 bases at V and 5 bases at J, leaving 8 bases unmatched.

The chain has TRBV15 and TRBJ1-4, with a possible D match to TRBD1 (6 bases). This CDR3 has 15 residues. Germline V gene sequence: CDR1 LNHNV, CDR2 YYDKDF (reference sequence). Trimming took 3 bases from V and 8 from J, leaving 16 bases between them. CDR3 sequence reads: CATSSDGGVGEKLFF. CDR3 sequence (DNA): TGTGCCACCAGCAGTGATGGGGGCGTCGGGGAAAAACTGTTTTTT.

The V call is TRBV15, the J call TRBJ2-7, with a weak D call TRBD2 (5 bases). The better agreement between TRBJ2-5 and the DNA end casts doubt on the J call. The CDR3 is made up of 12 amino acids. CDR1 is LNHNV and CDR2 is YYDKDF in the germline V gene (reference sequence). The CDR3 region has the DNA TGTGCCACCAGCAGAGTAGGAGGGACCCAGTACTTC. Translating gives CATSRVGGTQYF.

In this sample, this clonotype turned up a few times. The J gene is TRBJ2-1, the V gene TRBV6-6; either TRBD1 or TRBD2 may fit D (5 bases each). With 6 bases removed from V and 0 bases from J, the gap between germline ends came to 12 bases. This CDR3 has 15 amino acids. The germline gives CDR1 MNHNY, CDR2 SVGAGI (reference sequence). CDR3 DNA: TGTGCCAGCAGCCGGGACGGTATCTCCTACAATGAGCAGTTCTTC. Protein product: CASSRDGISYNEQFF.

This chain connects TRBV29-1 to TRBJ2-1, with a possible D match to TRBD1 (7 bases). Germline CDR1 SQVTM, CDR2 ANQGSEA. This CDR3 is 12 amino acids long. Between the trimmed V and J ends, which lost 5 bases and 8 bases, there was a span of 13 bases. In DNA form, the CDR3 reads TGCAGCGTTCCAGGGGGGTACTATGAGCAGTTCTTC. It encodes CSVPGGYYEQFF.

The chain combines TRBV13 with TRBJ2-1; TRBD2 matches 8 bases. Germline V gene sequence: CDR1 PRHDT, CDR2 FYEKMQ (reference sequence). The V and J ends lost 2 bases and 6 bases, in that order; junction bases with no gene match: 3. The CDR3 sequence is 14 residues long. The CDR3 loop reads CASSLTAGVNEQFF. The CDR3 DNA follows: TGTGCCAGCAGCTTAACAGCGGGGGTCAATGAGCAGTTCTTC.

This chain joins TRBV29-1 and TRBJ1-5; perhaps TRBD1 as D (6 bases). CDR1 is SQVTM and CDR2 is ANQGSEA in the germline V gene. The CDR3 runs 13 residues. The CDR3 reads CGPGGGSNQPQHF. In DNA, the CDR3 is TGCGGCCCCGGGGGCGGCAGCAATCAGCCCCAGCATTTT.

As to this clonotype: A junction boundary mismatches the germline segment, possibly from a read error. The chain links TRBV20-1 to TRBJ1-1; D is ambiguous. Germline V gives CDR1 DFQATT, CDR2 SNEGSKA (reference sequence). The CDR3 has 14 amino acids. The CDR3 loop reads CSARAIARNTGAFF. Here the CDR3 DNA reads TGCAGTGCTAGAGCTATCGCGAGGAACACTGGAGCTTTCTTT.

This chain connects TRBV7-3 to TRBJ2-3; D might be TRBD2 (5 bases). The ends were cut back, 5 bases at V and 4 bases at J, with 13 bases in the middle. Germline V gene lookup returns CDR1 SGHTA and CDR2 FQGTGA. The CDR3 has 14 residues. The CDR3 sequence: CASSPGSKPDTQYF. The CDR3 DNA reads TGTGCCAGCAGCCCGGGGTCCAAACCAGATACGCAGTATTTT.

As regards this clonotype: A read error may account for a junction end that differs from germline. CDR3: CAISALAGGPNQGTQYF. CDR3 in DNA: TGTGCCATCAGTGCTCTAGCGGGGGGCCCCAACCAAGGGACCCAGTACTTC. The J gene is TRBJ2-7, the V gene TRBV10-3; 11 nucleotides agree with TRBD2. The DNA end is a closer match to TRBJ2-5, so the J assignment may be wrong. Germline lookup yields CDR1 ENHRY and CDR2 SYGVKD. CDR3 length: 17 residues.

This clonotype turned up a few times. The gene calls are TRBV7-6 and TRBJ2-1; D assignment may be TRBD1 or TRBD2 (5 bases each). The germline CDR1 and CDR2 sequences are SGHVS and FNYEAQ. The CDR3 runs 13 residues. V was pared by 5 bases and J by 8 bases, with 13 bases between. The CDR3 nucleotides are TGTGCCAGCAGCGGTCGAGGGACCCATGAGCAGTTCTTC. It yields the protein CASSGRGTHEQFF.

The rearrangement links TRBV6-6 to TRBJ2-5; 7 nucleotides align to TRBD2. This CDR3 has 17 residues. J gave up 0 bases and V 7 bases, and 14 bases lay outside the gene matches. Germline V CDR1 and CDR2: MNHNY, SVGAGI (reference sequence). The CDR3 region has the DNA TGTGCCAGCATCCAGAGGTGGGGAGGGGCCCACCAAGAGACCCAGTACTTC. It translates to CASIQRWGGAHQETQYF.

The sample holds one count of this clonotype. CDR3 nucleotides: TGTGCCTGGGAACAGGGGGCGCCGAACACTGAAGCTTTCTTT. This sequence encodes CAWEQGAPNTEAFF. The chain employs TRBV30 and TRBJ1-1; the match to TRBD1 covers 9 bases. Germline CDR1 is GTSNPN and CDR2 is SVGIG (reference sequence). The CDR3 runs to 14 residues. Trimming cost V 5 bases and J 1 base; bases outside gene matches: 5. Based on the CDR3 plus reference TRBV30 and TRBJ1-1, the full variable domain is SQTIHQWPATLVQPVGSPLSLECTVEGTSNPNLYWYRQAAGRGLQLLFYSVGIGQISSEVPQNLSASRPQDRQFILSSKKLLLSDSGFYLCAWEQGAPNTEAFFGQGTRLTVV.

The genes are TRBV7-2 and TRBJ2-7; possibly TRBD2 for D (6 bases). The germline V and J ends were trimmed by 3 bases and 3 bases, with 15 bases remaining between them. Germline V gene lookup returns CDR1 SGHTA and CDR2 FQGNSA. The CDR3 has 15 amino acids. As DNA, the CDR3 is TGTGCCAGCAGCTTCGGCGGAGGGAAGATCTACGAGCAGTACTTC. It encodes CASSFGGGKIYEQYF.

The rearrangement uses TRBV2 and TRBJ2-7; a weak D match, TRBD2 (5 bases). The length of the CDR3 is 13 residues. The V end was cut by 8 bases, the J end by 1 base, with 12 bases between. Germline CDR1 and CDR2: SNHLY and FYNNEI. The CDR3 spells CASGGLGSYEQYF. In DNA form, the CDR3 reads TGTGCCAGCGGCGGGCTGGGGTCCTACGAGCAGTACTTC. Complete variable domain (other parts from reference TRBV2 and TRBJ2-7): EPEVTQTPSHQVTQMGQEVILRCVPISNHLYFYWYRQILGQKVEFLVSFYNNEISEKSEIFDDQFSVERPDGSNFTLKIRSTKLEDSAMYFCASGGLGSYEQYFGPGTRLTVT.

The V call is TRBV14, the J call TRBJ2-4; 7 nucleotides line up with TRBD2. V lost 4 bases, J lost 8 bases, and 8 bases stayed unmatched. This CDR3 has 14 residues. Looked up from germline, CDR1 is SGHDN and CDR2 is FVKESK. CDR3 sequence: CASSRPGLKDIQYF. The CDR3 DNA follows: TGTGCCAGCAGCCGACCGGGACTAAAAGACATTCAGTACTTC.

This rearrangement joins TRBV12-3 or TRBV12-4 to TRBJ1-4; D uncertain. The CDR3 is made up of 15 amino acids. The V and J ends lost 3 bases and 5 bases respectively, with 13 bases between them. The DNA of the CDR3 is TGTGCCAGCAGTTTGATGATCGGTCAAAATGAAAAACTGTTTTTT. This translates into CASSLMIGQNEKLFF.

The chain employs TRBV9 and TRBJ2-1; tentative D call: TRBD2 (6 bases). Germline V gene sequence: CDR1 SGDLS, CDR2 YYNGEE. The CDR3 consists of 16 residues. The V gene lost 3 bases and the J gene lost 8 bases, with 21 bases spanning the gap. CDR3 DNA sequence: TGTGCCAGCAGCGCACTCCTAGCGACCCACACCGATGAGCAGTTCTTC. This codes for CASSALLATHTDEQFF. Complete variable domain (other parts from reference TRBV9 and TRBJ2-1): DSGVTQTPKHLITATGQRVTLRCSPRSGDLSVYWYQQSLDQGLQFLIQYYNGEERAKGNILERFSAQQFPDLHSELNLSSLELGDSALYFCASSALLATHTDEQFFGPGTRLTVL.

V gene TRBV9 combines with J gene TRBJ1-2, with a possible D match to TRBD1 (6 bases). The CDR3 contains 14 residues. V was cut by 0 bases and J by 3 bases, with 9 bases left in between. Germline CDR1 and CDR2: SGDLS and YYNGEE. CDR3 in amino acids: CASSVARTDYGYTF. CDR3 coding DNA: TGTGCCAGCAGCGTAGCGAGGACAGACTATGGCTACACCTTC.

The J gene is TRBJ2-7, the V gene TRBV12-3 or TRBV12-4; D not certain. V lost 5 bases to trimming and J lost 7 bases, with 15 bases between them. The CDR3 runs 13 residues. The CDR3 here is CASSHGPVMEQYF. The CDR3 DNA sequence: TGTGCCAGCAGTCATGGACCTGTAATGGAGCAGTACTTC.

This clonotype came up once. One end of the junction varies from germline; a read error may be responsible. The CDR3 DNA follows: TGTGCCAGCTGGCCCGGGACAGGGTCCTACGAGCGGTACTTC. It yields the protein CASWPGTGSYERYF. The rearrangement uses TRBV27 and TRBJ2-7; 9 bases agree with TRBD1. Per germline, CDR1 MNHEY and CDR2 SMNVEV (reference sequence). The CDR3 runs to 14 residues.

The table lists this clonotype with a few counts. This rearrangement joins TRBV20-1 to TRBJ2-1; D unresolved. V lost 0 bases, J lost 1 base, and 13 bases lay in between. This CDR3 has 16 residues. CDR1 is DFQATT and CDR2 is SNEGSKA in the germline V gene (reference sequence). The CDR3 region has the DNA TGCAGTGCTAGAGATGAGAAAGGCCGGTCCTACAATGAGCAGTTCTTC. Translating it yields CSARDEKGRSYNEQFF.

This clonotype was seen a handful of times. The chain uses TRBV7-2 and TRBJ2-1; 7 bases fit TRBD2. CDR3 length equals 15 residues. After removal of 0 bases from V and 7 bases from J, the junction contained 6 bases not matched to a gene. The germline gives CDR1 SGHTA, CDR2 FQGNSA. In DNA, the CDR3 is TGTGCCAGCAGCTTAGCAGGACTAGGTGGTAATGAGCAGTTCTTC. Residues: CASSLAGLGGNEQFF.

The V gene is TRBV20-1, the J gene TRBJ2-7; the match to TRBD1 covers 8 bases. The ends lost 5 bases at V and 0 bases at J; junction bases unmatched: 9. CDR3 size: 15 residues. Germline V CDR1 and CDR2: DFQATT, SNEGSKA (reference sequence). The CDR3 region is CSAAPPQGDSYEQYF. The CDR3 DNA follows: TGCAGTGCTGCACCACCACAGGGGGACTCCTACGAGCAGTACTTC.